Below, 27 T cell receptor beta chains from the same sample are listed, as sequenced in a study of blood T cell repertoires in COVID-19. The method was immunoSEQ multiplex PCR; TCRdb's version includes in-frame clones alone and lacks a portion of them. The sample consists of over 150,000 clones, around four fifths of them appearing once. Sequenced: peripheral blood. Receptors originate from a woman aged 60-70 years with acute or convalescent COVID-19.

This clone was seen a few times. V and J are TRBV27 and TRBJ1-1; unclear D gene. The CDR3 extends over 16 amino acids. Germline CDR1 is MNHEY and CDR2 is SMNVEV (reference sequence). Trimming cost V 0 bases and J 5 bases, with 16 bases left between them. The CDR3 nucleotides read TGTGCCAGCAGTTTATCGAGTGGCTTACGCGGGACTGAAGCTTTCTTT. Translating it yields CASSLSSGLRGTEAFF.

The chain combines TRBV24-1 with TRBJ1-2; TRBD1 might be the D (5 bases). The CDR3 extends over 16 amino acids. Trimming took 0 bases from V and 0 from J, leaving 10 bases between them. Germline CDR1 KGHDR, CDR2 SFDVKD. Written as DNA, the CDR3 is TGTGCCACCAGTGATTTGAGGGGCAGGACTAACTATGGCTACACCTTC. The encoded protein is CATSDLRGRTNYGYTF.

This clone was picked up one time. At one boundary the junction diverges from the germline segment, which might be a read error. The chain links TRBV3-1 (or the pseudogene TRBV3-2) to TRBJ1-1; 11 positions match TRBD1. Looked up from germline, CDR1 is LGHDT and CDR2 is YNNKEL (reference sequence). The CDR3 spans 13 residues. The CDR3 is CASSQSRDRGGYF. In nucleotides, the CDR3 is TGTGCCAGCAGCCAATCCCGGGACAGGGGGGGTTACTTT.

There are many counts of this clone. The chain is built from TRBV28 and TRBJ1-1; maybe TRBD1 (5 bases). V lost 8 bases to trimming and J lost 0 bases, with 16 bases between them. Germline CDR1 is MDHEN and CDR2 is SYDVKM. The CDR3 is made up of 15 amino acids. DNA for the CDR3: TGTGCCAGCCGGGGGAGACAGACCCTGAACACTGAAGCTTTCTTT. Translated: CASRGRQTLNTEAFF. Full variable domain (remainder filled in from reference TRBV28 and TRBJ1-1): DVKVTQSSRYLVKRTGEKVFLECVQDMDHENMFWYRQDPGLGLRLIYFSYDVKMKEKGDIPEGYSVSREKKERFSLILESASTNQTSMYLCASRGRQTLNTEAFFGQGTRLTVV.

The CDR3 protein is CASSLFRGLDLTGEQFF. The CDR3 DNA is TGTGCCAGCAGCTTGTTTAGGGGTCTCGATCTGACCGGTGAGCAGTTCTTC. V is TRBV5-6 and J is TRBJ2-1; D is possibly TRBD1 (5 bases). The CDR3 spans 17 residues. Germline lookup yields CDR1 SGHDT and CDR2 YYEEEE. The V and J ends lost 1 base and 9 bases respectively, with 23 bases between them.

The CDR3 DNA follows: TGTGCCAGCAGTTACTCGACCGCGGGCTACTATGGCTACACCTTC. Amino acids: CASSYSTAGYYGYTF. The chain couples TRBV6-5 to TRBJ1-2, with D hard to call. CDR1 and CDR2 from the germline V gene are MNHEY and SVGAGI. V was pared by 0 bases and J by 3 bases, with 11 bases between. CDR3 length: 15 residues.

The chain joins TRBV4-1 to TRBJ1-1, with D perhaps TRBD1 (6 bases). The CDR3 totals 13 residues. Germline lookup yields CDR1 MGHRA and CDR2 YSYEKL. Trimming shortened V by 2 bases and J by 10 bases, and 14 bases separated the two germline ends. In DNA form, the CDR3 reads TGCGCCAGCAGCCAACGACAGGAAGGGGGAGCTTTCTTT. Its protein is CASSQRQEGGAFF.

V is TRBV6-2 or TRBV6-3 and J is TRBJ2-5, with TRBD1 matching over 7 bases. V was clipped by 6 bases and J by 5 bases; unmatched bases: 18. This CDR3 is built from 17 residues. Germline assignment: CDR1 MNHEY and CDR2 SVGEGT. CDR3 sequence: CASSSPRTGPLRETQYF. The CDR3 DNA follows: TGTGCCAGCAGCAGCCCGCGGACAGGTCCCCTTAGGGAGACCCAGTACTTC.

The rearrangement links TRBV6-5 to TRBJ1-6; D remains ambiguous. Germline assignment: CDR1 MNHEY and CDR2 SVGAGI. The CDR3 length is 12 residues. V lost 4 bases to trimming and J lost 9 bases, with 7 bases between them. The CDR3 region has the DNA TGTGCCAGCAGTTGGCTAGGTTCACCCCTCCACTTT. Protein product: CASSWLGSPLHF.

In its sample, this clone was seen once. The chain has TRBV20-1 and TRBJ2-7, with D possibly being TRBD1 (6 bases). Germline V gives CDR1 DFQATT, CDR2 SNEGSKA (reference sequence). The CDR3 spans 13 residues. Trimming took 3 bases from V and 0 from J, leaving 9 bases between them. CDR3 coding DNA: TGCAGTGCTAGTGGACAGAGCTCCTACGAGCAGTACTTC. This gives the protein CSASGQSSYEQYF.

The chain carries TRBV6-5 and TRBJ1-1, with 8 nucleotides matching TRBD1. V shed 7 bases and J 3 bases; nucleotides not matched to a gene: 4. This CDR3 has 13 amino acids. Germline V gene data show CDR1 as MNHEY and CDR2 as SVGAGI. The CDR3 is CASKQGGHTEAFF. Here the CDR3 DNA reads TGTGCCAGCAAACAGGGGGGCCACACTGAAGCTTTCTTT.

The chain is built from TRBV6-5 and TRBJ2-7; D uncertain. The V gene lost 0 bases and the J gene lost 2 bases, with 14 bases spanning the gap. Germline assignment: CDR1 MNHEY and CDR2 SVGAGI. The CDR3 has 16 residues. CDR3 protein: CASSYSIQSLTYEQYF. The DNA of the CDR3 is TGTGCCAGCAGTTACTCGATACAGTCCCTCACCTACGAGCAGTACTTC.

The genes are TRBV3-1 (or the pseudogene TRBV3-2) and TRBJ1-2; 9 bases map to TRBD1. Germline assignment: CDR1 LGHDT and CDR2 YNNKEL (reference sequence). This CDR3 has 16 amino acids. The V and J ends lost 4 bases and 6 bases, in that order; junction bases with no gene match: 12. The CDR3 loop is CASSRAGTGPPHGYTF. CDR3 nucleotides: TGTGCCAGCAGCCGCGCCGGGACAGGGCCCCCTCATGGCTACACCTTC.

The rearrangement joins TRBV7-9 to TRBJ2-5; the D gene is possibly TRBD1 (5 bases). CDR1 SEHNR and CDR2 FQNEAQ come from the germline V gene (reference sequence). The CDR3 spans 14 residues. V shed 7 bases and J shed 1 base, with 13 bases lying between them. DNA for the CDR3: TGTGCCAGCACCTGGGGCGGCATCCAAGAGACCCAGTACTTC. Protein: CASTWGGIQETQYF. The full variable domain, with the rest looked up from reference TRBV7-9 and TRBJ2-5, is DTGVSQNPRHKITKRGQNVTFRCDPISEHNRLYWYRQTLGQGPEFLTYFQNEAQLEKSRLLSDRFSAERPKGSFSTLEIQRTEQGDSAMYLCASTWGGIQETQYFGPGTRLLVL.

This clone was observed a handful of times. This rearrangement joins TRBV2 to TRBJ2-7; 9 nucleotides agree with TRBD1. J was trimmed by 3 bases and V by 5 bases; bases with no gene match: 5. The CDR3 extends over 14 amino acids. Germline V gives CDR1 SNHLY, CDR2 FYNNEI. CDR3 residues: CASSKGQGYYEQYF. The CDR3 DNA reads TGTGCCAGCAGTAAGGGACAGGGTTACTACGAGCAGTACTTC.

This chain links TRBV10-3 with TRBJ1-2, with 7 bases lining up with TRBD1. Trimming removed 6 bases from V and 2 bases from J; junction bases left unmatched: 9. The CDR3 consists of 15 residues. Germline lookup yields CDR1 ENHRY and CDR2 SYGVKD. The CDR3 DNA follows: TGTGCCATCAGCCCTCGACAGGGCTGGAACTATGGCTACACCTTC. As protein: CAISPRQGWNYGYTF.

The chain carries TRBV29-1 and TRBJ2-7; 7 bases align to TRBD2. V shed 7 bases and J 7 bases; nucleotides not matched to a gene: 7. This CDR3 has 11 residues. Per the germline V gene, CDR1 is SQVTM and CDR2 is ANQGSEA. CDR3 protein: CSAAAGVEQYF. In DNA, the CDR3 is TGCAGCGCCGCCGCGGGGGTTGAGCAGTACTTC.

This chain links TRBV7-9 with TRBJ2-6; 8 bases are shared with TRBD1. V was clipped by 8 bases and J by 0 bases; unmatched bases: 3. The CDR3 runs to 15 residues. The V gene's germline CDR1 is SEHNR and CDR2 FQNEAQ (reference sequence). This chain's CDR3 is CASGTGSSGANVLTF. The DNA of the CDR3 is TGTGCCAGCGGGACAGGAAGCTCTGGGGCCAACGTCCTGACTTTC.

V is TRBV10-2 and J is TRBJ1-5; 7 bases agree with TRBD1. The CDR3 extends over 15 amino acids. The J segment lost 5 bases and the V segment lost 7 bases, leaving 11 bases of the junction unmatched. From germline, CDR1 is WSHSY and CDR2 SAAADI. CDR3 amino acids: CASTGTDRRDQPQHF. The CDR3 nucleotides are TGCGCCAGCACCGGAACGGACAGGAGGGATCAGCCCCAGCATTTT.

J is TRBJ1-1 and V is TRBV5-4; the match to TRBD1 covers 7 bases. V was pared by 4 bases and J by 5 bases, with 5 bases of the junction left unmatched. This CDR3 is 13 amino acids long. From germline, CDR1 is SGHNT and CDR2 YYREEE (reference sequence). The CDR3 bases are TGTGCCAGCAGCGGCGGACAGGTTACTGAAGCTTTCTTT. Amino acid sequence: CASSGGQVTEAFF.

V usage is TRBV6-1 and J usage is TRBJ1-1; D unclear. Trimming shortened V by 2 bases and J by 1 base, and 5 bases separated the two germline ends. CDR3 size: 13 residues. Germline CDR1 and CDR2: MNHNS and SASEGT. The CDR3 nucleotides are TGTGCCAGCAGTGAAAACAAGAACACTGAAGCTTTCTTT. It translates to CASSENKNTEAFF.

V is TRBV27 and J is TRBJ2-1; TRBD2 agrees at 9 bases. Germline V gene data show CDR1 as MNHEY and CDR2 as SMNVEV (reference sequence). V lost 7 bases and J lost 7; bases outside the gene matches: 11. This CDR3 has 15 residues. CDR3 protein: CASTGWGLAGNEQFF. The CDR3 nucleotides read TGTGCCAGCACGGGCTGGGGGCTAGCGGGGAATGAGCAGTTCTTC.

The chain joins TRBV15 to TRBJ1-2; weak D call: TRBD1 (5 bases). The CDR3 runs 19 residues. The V end lost 2 bases, the J end lost 2 bases, and 24 bases lay between the germline ends. Germline lookup yields CDR1 LNHNV and CDR2 YYDKDF (reference sequence). CDR3 in DNA: TGTGCCACCAGCAGACGACCTTTGCAGGGAAGATTCGACAACTATGGCTACACCTTC. It yields the protein CATSRRPLQGRFDNYGYTF.

The CDR3 protein is CASRTGAETEAFF. The CDR3 DNA reads as TGTGCCAGCAGAACAGGGGCTGAGACTGAAGCTTTCTTT. This chain links TRBV12-3 or TRBV12-4 with TRBJ1-1; TRBD1 agrees at 7 bases. V gave up 6 bases and J gave up 5 bases; unmatched junction bases: 6. The length of the CDR3 is 13 residues.

V gene TRBV2 combines with J gene TRBJ2-7, with a tentative D call TRBD1 (6 bases). Between the trimmed V and J ends, which lost 3 bases and 1 base, there was a span of 19 bases. The length of the CDR3 is 17 residues. Germline CDR1 SNHLY, CDR2 FYNNEI. Here the CDR3 DNA reads TGTGCCAGCAGTGATGGGCTGGGCAGGGGTTTTTCCTACGAGCAGTACTTC. This translates into CASSDGLGRGFSYEQYF. The full variable domain, in which reference TRBV2 and TRBJ2-7 provide the parts outside the CDR3, is EPEVTQTPSHQVTQMGQEVILRCVPISNHLYFYWYRQILGQKVEFLVSFYNNEISEKSEIFDDQFSVERPDGSNFTLKIRSTKLEDSAMYFCASSDGLGRGFSYEQYFGPGTRLTVT.

The chain employs TRBV10-1 and TRBJ2-7; D possibly corresponds to TRBD1 (7 bases). Looked up from germline, CDR1 is WNHNN and CDR2 is SYGVQD (reference sequence). Trimming removed 10 bases from V and 0 bases from J, with 19 bases in between. The CDR3 contains 15 residues. The CDR3 loop reads CATRVRDRSSYEQYF. The CDR3 DNA sequence: TGCGCCACGCGGGTGCGGGACAGAAGCTCCTACGAGCAGTACTTC.

The rearrangement uses TRBV7-9 and TRBJ2-5; D remains unclear. Germline CDR1 is SEHNR and CDR2 is FQNEAQ (reference sequence). The CDR3 extends over 15 amino acids. V lost 1 base to trimming and J lost 4 bases, with 13 bases between them. The CDR3 DNA reads as TGTGCCAGCAGCTTAGTAGAACCCCCCCGAGAGACCCAGTACTTC. This encodes CASSLVEPPRETQYF. Full variable domain (rest looked up from reference TRBV7-9 and TRBJ2-5): DTGVSQNPRHKITKRGQNVTFRCDPISEHNRLYWYRQTLGQGPEFLTYFQNEAQLEKSRLLSDRFSAERPKGSFSTLEIQRTEQGDSAMYLCASSLVEPPRETQYFGPGTRLLVL.